This entry lists 18 T cell receptor beta chains sequenced from one sample in a study of regulatory T cells in long-lasting Graves disease. Building the TCR beta libraries relied on iRepertoire HTBI primers, and CDR3 regions underwent Arm-PCR. Each CDR3 protein gets one entry after TCRdb re-called the multiplex PCR reads with MiXCR. The sample includes about 440,000 distinct CDR3 sequences, around 14% of them seen just once. Time point reported: newly diagnosed GD, antithyroid drugs for less than 3 months. With RNA extracted from PBMCs as input, the TCR library was made. These records were also assigned to another study, of T cells in Graves' hyperthyroidism and ophthalmopathy.

This specimen consisted of peripheral blood mononuclear cells (PBMCs), obtained at new diagnosis, from a patient treated with antithyroid drugs. The source is a woman under 40 with Graves disease.

The chain carries TRBV6-2 or TRBV6-3 and TRBJ2-1, with TRBD2 matching 10 bases. Germline values: CDR1 MNHEY, CDR2 SVGEGT. CDR3 length: 14 amino acids. J gave up 5 bases and V 6 bases, and 4 bases lay outside the gene matches. The DNA for the CDR3 is TGTGCCAGCAGAAGACTAGCGGGTAACAATGAGCAGTTCTTC. Encoded protein: CASRRLAGNNEQFF.

This clonotype was found many times. One junction end disagrees with the germline gene, perhaps due to a read error. The gene calls are TRBV28 and TRBJ2-7; D is unclear. The CDR3 runs 11 residues. From germline, CDR1 is MDHEN and CDR2 SYDVKM. The CDR3 coding sequence is TGTGCCAGCAGTGTGAACGTAGCAACCCACTTC. This sequence encodes CASSVNVATHF.

This clonotype was recorded many times. V gene TRBV11-2 combines with J gene TRBJ1-3; D remains ambiguous. The CDR3 totals 13 residues. V lost 6 bases to trimming and J lost 0 bases, with 6 bases between them. Germline CDR1 SGHAT, CDR2 FQNNGV. In nucleotides, the CDR3 is TGTGCCAGCAGGAGGTCCTCTGGAAACACCATATATTTT. It translates to CASRRSSGNTIYF. The entire variable domain, with the rest obtained from reference TRBV11-2 and TRBJ1-3, is as follows: EAGVAQSPRYKIIEKRQSVAFWCNPISGHATLYWYQQILGQGPKLLIQFQNNGVVDDSQLPKDRFSAERLKGVDSTLKIQPAKLEDSAVYLCASRRSSGNTIYFGEGSWLTVV.

This clonotype was seen more than once but under ten times. The rearrangement uses TRBV7-2 and TRBJ2-7; 9 bases fit TRBD2. With V trimmed by 3 bases and J by 6 bases, 6 bases remained unmatched. CDR1 is SGHTA and CDR2 is FQGNSA in the germline V gene. The CDR3 is made up of 14 amino acids. The CDR3 region has the DNA TGTGCCAGCAGCTTGTTAGCGGGAGCACTCGAGCAGTACTTC. The encoded protein is CASSLLAGALEQYF.

The rearrangement uses TRBV18 and TRBJ2-7; possible D gene TRBD1, 8 bases. This CDR3 contains 17 residues. Trimming pared 0 bases from V and 6 bases from J, leaving 21 bases between. Germline assignment: CDR1 KGHSH and CDR2 LQKENI. The DNA of the CDR3 is TGTGCCAGCTCACCACCGTTACGGAGGACAGGGAGGGGCGAGCAGTACTTC. Its translation: CASSPPLRRTGRGEQYF.

This clonotype was detected ten times or more. The chain links TRBV28 to TRBJ1-2, with D perhaps TRBD1 (6 bases). Trimming removed 4 bases from V and 5 bases from J, with 17 bases in between. The CDR3 length is 15 residues. Per germline, CDR1 MDHEN and CDR2 SYDVKM. Here the CDR3 reads CASSYPRGLGYGYTF. The CDR3 DNA reads as TGTGCCAGCAGTTACCCCAGGGGTTTGGGGTATGGCTACACCTTC.

At least ten counts were recorded for this clonotype. This chain connects TRBV9 to TRBJ2-7, with TRBD1 matching over 7 bases. Trimming removed 4 bases from V and 3 bases from J; junction bases left unmatched: 4. The CDR3 consists of 13 residues. CDR1 is SGDLS and CDR2 is YYNGEE in the germline V gene. CDR3 protein: CASSPRQGYEQYF. CDR3 coding DNA: TGTGCCAGCAGCCCAAGACAGGGCTACGAGCAGTACTTC.

This clonotype was observed a few times. The genes are TRBV24-1 and TRBJ2-3; D perhaps matches TRBD1 (5 bases). The DNA matches TRBJ2-5 better at its end, which makes the J call doubtful. The CDR3 contains 14 residues. CDR1 and CDR2 (germline): KGHDR, SFDVKD. CDR3 bases: TGTGCCACCAGTGATGAACAGGAGAGAGAGACCCAGTACTTC. It is translated as CATSDEQERETQYF.

This clonotype was observed a single time. Being one base from a much bigger clone, this may be a read error. The V call is TRBV11-2, the J call TRBJ1-1; 7 nucleotides agree with TRBD1. This CDR3 spans 14 amino acids. The germline gives CDR1 SGHAT, CDR2 FQNNGV. CDR3 nucleotide sequence: TGTGCCTGCAGCTTATTGGGGACAGCACCTGAAGCTTTCTTT. It yields the protein CACSLLGTAPEAFF. The whole variable domain, remainder taken from reference TRBV11-2 and TRBJ1-1, is EAGVAQSPRYKIIEKRQSVAFWCNPISGHATLYWYQQILGQGPKLLIQFQNNGVVDDSQLPKDRFSAERLKGVDSTLKIQPAKLEDSAVYLCACSLLGTAPEAFFGQGTRLTVV.

The genes are TRBV7-8 and TRBJ2-3; TRBD1 or TRBD2 may be the D gene (5 bases each). Germline loops: CDR1 SGHVS, CDR2 FQNEAQ. CDR3 length: 16 residues. Trimming cost V 3 bases and J 1 base, with 14 bases left between them. CDR3 sequence: CASSFPGTHGTDTQYF. DNA of the CDR3: TGTGCCAGCAGCTTCCCAGGGACCCATGGCACAGATACGCAGTATTTT. Using reference TRBV7-8 and TRBJ2-3 for the parts outside the CDR3, the full variable domain is GAGVSQSPRYKVAKRGQDVALRCDPISGHVSLFWYQQALGQGPEFLTYFQNEAQLDKSGLPSDRFFAERPEGSVSTLKIQRTQQEDSAVYLCASSFPGTHGTDTQYFGPGTRLTVL.

As DNA, the CDR3 is TGTGCCAGCAGGAGCGGGGGGCGGGAGGGCCTTAATAATGAGCAGTTCTTC. Translating gives CASRSGGREGLNNEQFF. The gene calls are TRBV5-4 and TRBJ2-1, with 9 bases aligning to TRBD2. J was trimmed by 7 bases and V by 5 bases; bases with no gene match: 16. CDR3 size: 17 residues. Looked up from germline, CDR1 is SGHNT and CDR2 is YYREEE (reference sequence).

As to this clonotype: Being one base from a much bigger clone, this may be a read error. Since no conserved phenylalanine or tryptophan closes the CDR3, a read error is the likely cause. The rearrangement links TRBV30 to TRBJ2-1; D is undetermined. The CDR3 covers 15 residues. CDR1 and CDR2 (germline): GTSNPN, SVGIG (reference sequence). V shed 5 bases and J shed 0 bases, with 14 bases lying between them. This CDR3 reads CAWVQARSSYNEQFS. The CDR3 nucleotides are TGTGCCTGGGTTCAAGCGAGGAGCTCCTACAATGAGCAGTTCTCC.

In this sample, this clonotype turned up many times. The chain employs TRBV20-1 and TRBJ2-2; 12 positions agree with TRBD2. Germline lookup yields CDR1 DFQATT and CDR2 SNEGSKA (reference sequence). Losses at the gene ends were 4 bases for V and 6 bases for J; bases not matched to a gene: 3. The CDR3 contains 14 residues. This CDR3 reads CSATGTSGSGELFF. The CDR3 DNA reads TGCAGTGCTACCGGGACTAGCGGGTCCGGGGAGCTGTTTTTT.

As concerns this clonotype: A much larger clone lies a single base off, so this may be a read error. The V and J genes are TRBV5-1 and TRBJ2-1; maybe TRBD2 (6 bases). There are 16 residues in the CDR3. Germline V gene data show CDR1 as SGHRS and CDR2 as YFSETQ. The CDR3 sequence is CASSLVGGISYDEQFF. The DNA for the CDR3 is TGCGCCAGCAGCTTGGTAGGCGGGATCTCCTACGATGAGCAGTTCTTC.

This clonotype was counted at least ten times. V and J are TRBV18 and TRBJ1-2; D ambiguous. This CDR3 has 15 residues. V lost 0 bases and J 4 bases, leaving 12 bases between the germline ends. The germline CDR1 and CDR2 sequences are KGHSH and LQKENI. The DNA for the CDR3 is TGTGCCAGCTCACCACCGGAGGGCAGCCTCTATGGCTACACCTTC. This gives the protein CASSPPEGSLYGYTF.

The rearrangement joins TRBV24-1 to TRBJ2-3; 15 nucleotides agree with TRBD2. The V segment lost 4 bases and the J segment 14 bases; nucleotides outside the gene matches: 6. Germline CDR1 reads KGHDR; CDR2 reads SFDVKD. The CDR3 sequence is 14 residues long. The CDR3 sequence: CATSDRTSGRGPYF. For the CDR3, the DNA is TGTGCCACCAGTGACCGGACTAGCGGGAGGGGGCCGTATTTT.

This chain joins TRBV6-1 and TRBJ1-1; D unresolved. With 8 bases removed from V and 1 base from J, the gap between germline ends came to 11 bases. CDR3 length: 13 amino acids. Looked up from germline, CDR1 is MNHNS and CDR2 is SASEGT. DNA for the CDR3: TGTGCCAGCGCGGACCGGCCGAACACTGAAGCTTTCTTT. This encodes CASADRPNTEAFF.

This clonotype appeared many times. CDR3 in amino acids: CASSKTGASSYEQYF. The CDR3 DNA is TGTGCCAGCAGTAAGACAGGGGCCAGCTCCTACGAGCAGTACTTC. V and J are TRBV12-3 or TRBV12-4 and TRBJ2-7, with 8 bases that match TRBD1. J gave up 0 bases and V 5 bases, and 6 bases lay outside the gene matches. This CDR3 contains 15 residues.